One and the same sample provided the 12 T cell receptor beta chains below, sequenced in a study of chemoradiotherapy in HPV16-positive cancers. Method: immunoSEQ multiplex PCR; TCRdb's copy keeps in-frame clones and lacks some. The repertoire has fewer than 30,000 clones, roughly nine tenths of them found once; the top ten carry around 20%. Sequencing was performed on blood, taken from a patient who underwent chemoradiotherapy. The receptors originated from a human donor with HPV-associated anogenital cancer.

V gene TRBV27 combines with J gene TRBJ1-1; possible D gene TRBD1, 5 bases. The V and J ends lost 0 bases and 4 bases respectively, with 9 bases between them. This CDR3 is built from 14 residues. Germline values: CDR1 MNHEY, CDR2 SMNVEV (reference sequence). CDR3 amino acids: CASSLSPGRTEAFF. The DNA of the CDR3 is TGTGCCAGCAGTTTATCGCCGGGACGCACTGAAGCTTTCTTT.

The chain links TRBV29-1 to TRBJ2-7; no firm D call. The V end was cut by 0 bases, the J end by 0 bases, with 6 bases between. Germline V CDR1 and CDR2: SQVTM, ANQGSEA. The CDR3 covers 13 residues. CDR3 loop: CSVEDESSYEQYF. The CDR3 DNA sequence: TGCAGCGTTGAAGACGAGAGCTCCTACGAGCAGTACTTC.

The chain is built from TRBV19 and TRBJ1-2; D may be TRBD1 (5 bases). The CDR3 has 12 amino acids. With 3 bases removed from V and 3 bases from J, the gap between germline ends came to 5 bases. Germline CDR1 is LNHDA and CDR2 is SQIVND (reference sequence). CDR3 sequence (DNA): TGTGCCAGTAGTATGGGGGACTATGGCTACACCTTC. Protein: CASSMGDYGYTF.

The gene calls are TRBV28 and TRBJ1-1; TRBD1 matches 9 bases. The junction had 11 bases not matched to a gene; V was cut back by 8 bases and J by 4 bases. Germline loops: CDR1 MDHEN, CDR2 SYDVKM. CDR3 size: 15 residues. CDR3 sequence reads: CASGGRDRVVTEAFF. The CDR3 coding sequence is TGTGCCAGCGGGGGCCGGGACAGGGTCGTCACTGAAGCTTTCTTT. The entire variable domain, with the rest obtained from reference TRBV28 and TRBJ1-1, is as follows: DVKVTQSSRYLVKRTGEKVFLECVQDMDHENMFWYRQDPGLGLRLIYFSYDVKMKEKGDIPEGYSVSREKKERFSLILESASTNQTSMYLCASGGRDRVVTEAFFGQGTRLTVV.

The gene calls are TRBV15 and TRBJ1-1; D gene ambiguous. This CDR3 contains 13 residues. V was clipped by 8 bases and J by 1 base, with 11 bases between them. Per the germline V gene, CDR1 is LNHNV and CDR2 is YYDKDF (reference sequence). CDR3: CATEADKNTEAFF. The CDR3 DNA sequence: TGTGCCACCGAGGCTGATAAGAACACTGAAGCTTTCTTT.

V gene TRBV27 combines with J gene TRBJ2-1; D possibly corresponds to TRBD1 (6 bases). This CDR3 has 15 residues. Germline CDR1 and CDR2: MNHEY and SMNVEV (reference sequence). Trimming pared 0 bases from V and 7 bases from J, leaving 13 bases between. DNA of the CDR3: TGTGCCAGCAGTTTATCGAATGGGGGCAGGAATGAGCAGTTCTTC. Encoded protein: CASSLSNGGRNEQFF.

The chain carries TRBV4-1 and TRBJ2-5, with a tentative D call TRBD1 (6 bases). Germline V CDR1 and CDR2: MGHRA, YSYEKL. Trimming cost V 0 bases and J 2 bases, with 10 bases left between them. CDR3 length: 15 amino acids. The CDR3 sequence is CASSQETGGQETQYF. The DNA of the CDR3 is TGCGCCAGCAGCCAAGAGACAGGAGGACAAGAGACCCAGTACTTC.

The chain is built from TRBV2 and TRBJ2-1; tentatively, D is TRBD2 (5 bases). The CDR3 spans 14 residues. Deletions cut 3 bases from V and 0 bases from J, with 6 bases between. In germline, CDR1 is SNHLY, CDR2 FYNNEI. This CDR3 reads CASSEEASYNEQFF. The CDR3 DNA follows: TGTGCCAGCAGTGAGGAGGCCTCCTACAATGAGCAGTTCTTC. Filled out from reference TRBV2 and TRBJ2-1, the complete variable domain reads EPEVTQTPSHQVTQMGQEVILRCVPISNHLYFYWYRQILGQKVEFLVSFYNNEISEKSEIFDDQFSVERPDGSNFTLKIRSTKLEDSAMYFCASSEEASYNEQFFGPGTRLTVL.

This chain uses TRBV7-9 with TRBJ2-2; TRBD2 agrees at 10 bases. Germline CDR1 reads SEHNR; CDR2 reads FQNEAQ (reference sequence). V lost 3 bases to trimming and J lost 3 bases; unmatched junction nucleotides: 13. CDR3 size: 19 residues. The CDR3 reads CASSLIERGGYQYTGELFF. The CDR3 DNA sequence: TGTGCCAGCAGCTTGATTGAGCGGGGGGGCTACCAGTACACCGGGGAGCTGTTTTTT.

CDR3 region: CASSYGGRLNTEAFF. The CDR3 DNA sequence: TGTGCCAGCAGTTACGGGGGCAGGCTGAACACTGAAGCTTTCTTT. The chain uses TRBV6-5 and TRBJ1-1, with D maybe TRBD1 (6 bases). Germline V CDR1 and CDR2: MNHEY, SVGAGI. The CDR3 totals 15 residues. Trimming took off 2 bases at V and 0 bases at J, with 10 bases between the two ends.

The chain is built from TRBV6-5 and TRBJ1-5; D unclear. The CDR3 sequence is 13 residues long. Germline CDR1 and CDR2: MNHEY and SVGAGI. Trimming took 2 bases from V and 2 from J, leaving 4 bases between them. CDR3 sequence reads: CASSYQGNQPQHF. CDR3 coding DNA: TGTGCCAGCAGTTACCAGGGCAATCAGCCCCAGCATTTT.

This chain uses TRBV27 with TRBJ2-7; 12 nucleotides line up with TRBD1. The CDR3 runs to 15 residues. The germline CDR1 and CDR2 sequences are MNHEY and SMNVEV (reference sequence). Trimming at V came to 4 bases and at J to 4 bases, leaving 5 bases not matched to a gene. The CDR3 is CASSSGTGGLYEQYF. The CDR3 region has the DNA TGTGCCAGCAGTTCGGGGACAGGGGGCTTGTACGAGCAGTACTTC.